The 2 T cell receptor beta chains below were found in one sample sequenced in a study of blood T cell repertoires in COVID-19. Profiled with immunoSEQ multiplex PCR; TCRdb holds only in-frame clones, not every one. Altogether 65,000 to 75,000 clones are present, about nine tenths being singletons, with the ten largest covering 13%. Source material: peripheral blood. Every receptor here comes from a human donor with active COVID-19. The donor label of this sample is uncertain.

J is TRBJ1-5 and V is TRBV6-6, with D possibly TRBD1 on 5 matching bases. There are 14 residues in the CDR3. Deletions cut 7 bases from V and 5 bases from J, with 15 bases between. Germline loops: CDR1 MNHNY, CDR2 SVGAGI (reference sequence). CDR3 protein: CASNGRTTYQPQHF. The CDR3 nucleotides read TGTGCCAGCAACGGACGGACAACCTATCAGCCCCAGCATTTT.

V gene TRBV7-6 combines with J gene TRBJ2-5; 10 bases agree with TRBD2. Germline CDR1 reads SGHVS; CDR2 reads FNYEAQ. J was trimmed by 1 base and V by 2 bases; bases with no gene match: 7. The CDR3 has 17 residues. CDR3 protein: CASSLLAGVESQETQYF. Here the CDR3 DNA reads TGTGCCAGCAGCTTACTAGCGGGAGTCGAGAGCCAAGAGACCCAGTACTTC.